The next 4 T cell receptor beta chains were all read from a single sample in a study of control samples from healthy donors and cancer patients. The assay was immunoSEQ multiplex PCR, and TCRdb's table has in-frame clones only and misses some. This sample has about 220,000 clones, with just under 95% found just once. The sequenced material came from blood. The receptors derive from a man between 50 and 59 years old in good health.

The chain links TRBV18 to TRBJ1-5; TRBD1 matches at 9 bases. This CDR3 has 14 amino acids. After removal of 4 bases from V and 4 bases from J, the junction contained 2 bases not matched to a gene. CDR1 is KGHSH, CDR2 LQKENI, per germline. The CDR3 nucleotides are TGTGCCAGCTCACACGACAGGGGGAATCAGCCCCAGCATTTT. Translation gives CASSHDRGNQPQHF.

The chain combines TRBV10-3 with TRBJ1-2; maybe TRBD1 (6 bases). Germline CDR1 ENHRY, CDR2 SYGVKD. Between the trimmed V and J ends, which lost 4 bases and 5 bases, there was a span of 14 bases. The CDR3 extends over 14 amino acids. The CDR3 region has the DNA TGTGCCATCAGTGGGGGGCGGAACCTGTATGGCTACACCTTC. Amino acid sequence: CAISGGRNLYGYTF.

The CDR3 here is CASSFSTGINEQYV. The DNA of the CDR3 is TGTGCCAGCAGTTTTAGCACAGGGATCAACGAGCAGTACGTC. The chain recombines TRBV28 with TRBJ2-7, with D tentatively TRBD1 (6 bases). Germline CDR1 and CDR2: MDHEN and SYDVKM. V was cut by 3 bases and J by 5 bases, with 14 bases left in between. The CDR3 extends over 14 amino acids.

The CDR3 region is CASSEGGTGAEAFF. DNA of the CDR3: TGTGCCAGCTCGGAGGGGGGGACGGGGGCTGAAGCTTTCTTT. V and J are TRBV18 and TRBJ1-1, with D possibly matching TRBD1 (6 bases). CDR1 is KGHSH and CDR2 is LQKENI in the germline V gene. The CDR3 extends over 14 amino acids. V dropped 6 bases and J dropped 6 bases, with 17 bases sitting between them.